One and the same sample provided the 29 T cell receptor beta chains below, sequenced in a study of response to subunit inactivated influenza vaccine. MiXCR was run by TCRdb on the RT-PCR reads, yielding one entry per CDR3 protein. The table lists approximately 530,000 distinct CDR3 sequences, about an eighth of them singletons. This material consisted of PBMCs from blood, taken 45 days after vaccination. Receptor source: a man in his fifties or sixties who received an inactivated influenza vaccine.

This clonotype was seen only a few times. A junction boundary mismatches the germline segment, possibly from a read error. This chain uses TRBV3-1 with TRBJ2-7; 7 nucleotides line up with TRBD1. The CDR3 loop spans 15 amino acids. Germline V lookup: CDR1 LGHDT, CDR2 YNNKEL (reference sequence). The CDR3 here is CASTQRTGDSYEQYF. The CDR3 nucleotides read TGTGCCAGCACCCAACGAACAGGGGACTCCTACGAGCAGTACTTC.

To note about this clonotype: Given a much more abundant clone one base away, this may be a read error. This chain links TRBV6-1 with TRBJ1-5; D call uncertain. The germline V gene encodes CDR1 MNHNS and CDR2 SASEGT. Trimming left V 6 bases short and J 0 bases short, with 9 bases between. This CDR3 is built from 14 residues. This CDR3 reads CASSRTDSNQPQHF. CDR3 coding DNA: TGTGCCAGCAGCCGTACAGATAGCAATCAGCCCCAGCATTTT.

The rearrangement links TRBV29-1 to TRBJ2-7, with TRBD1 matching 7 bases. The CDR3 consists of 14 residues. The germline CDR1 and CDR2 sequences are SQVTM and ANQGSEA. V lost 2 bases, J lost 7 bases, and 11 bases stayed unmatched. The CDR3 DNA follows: TGCAGCGTTGAAACGGACAGGTTCGGCGGGGAGCAGTACTTC. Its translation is CSVETDRFGGEQYF.

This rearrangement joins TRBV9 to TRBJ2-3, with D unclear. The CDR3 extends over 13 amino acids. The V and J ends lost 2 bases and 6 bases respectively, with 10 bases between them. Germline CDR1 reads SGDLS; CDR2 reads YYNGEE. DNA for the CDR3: TGTGCCAGCAGCGTCCAACCTGCGGATACGCAGTATTTT. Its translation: CASSVQPADTQYF.

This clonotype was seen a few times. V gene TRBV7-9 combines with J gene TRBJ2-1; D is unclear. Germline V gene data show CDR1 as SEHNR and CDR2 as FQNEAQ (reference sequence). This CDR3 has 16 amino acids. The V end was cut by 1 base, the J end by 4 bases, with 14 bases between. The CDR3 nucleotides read TGTGCCAGCAGCTTAGAAACCCGGAGCCTTTACAATGAGCAGTTCTTC. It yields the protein CASSLETRSLYNEQFF.

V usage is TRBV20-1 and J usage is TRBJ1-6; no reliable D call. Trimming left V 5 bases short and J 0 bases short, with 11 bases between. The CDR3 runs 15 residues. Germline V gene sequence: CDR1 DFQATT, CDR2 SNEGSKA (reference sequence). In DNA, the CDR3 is TGCAGTGCTCGGGAAATCAGCTCCTATAATTCACCCCTCCACTTT. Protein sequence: CSAREISSYNSPLHF.

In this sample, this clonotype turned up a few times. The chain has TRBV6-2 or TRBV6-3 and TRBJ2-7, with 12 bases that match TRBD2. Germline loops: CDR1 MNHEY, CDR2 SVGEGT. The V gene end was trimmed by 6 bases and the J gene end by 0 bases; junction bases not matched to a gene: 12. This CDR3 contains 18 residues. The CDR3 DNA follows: TGTGCCAGCAGCTCCGGGACTAGCGGGCTGAGGAGCTCCTACGAGCAGTACTTC. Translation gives CASSSGTSGLRSSYEQYF.

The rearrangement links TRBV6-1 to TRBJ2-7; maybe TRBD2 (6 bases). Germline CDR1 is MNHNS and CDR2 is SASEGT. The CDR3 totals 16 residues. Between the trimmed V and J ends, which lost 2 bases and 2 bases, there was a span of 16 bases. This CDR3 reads CASSELAGRRPYEQYF. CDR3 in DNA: TGTGCCAGCAGTGAATTGGCCGGGAGAAGACCCTACGAGCAGTACTTC.

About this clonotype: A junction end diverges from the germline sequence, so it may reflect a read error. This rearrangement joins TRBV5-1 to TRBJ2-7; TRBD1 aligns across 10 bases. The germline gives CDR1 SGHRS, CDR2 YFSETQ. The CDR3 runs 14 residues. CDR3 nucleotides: TGCGCCAGCAGCACGGGACAGGGGTCCTACGAGCAGTGCTTC. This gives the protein CASSTGQGSYEQCF.

DNA of the CDR3: TGTGCCAGCAGCGTGACTCATACCAATGAGCAGTTCTTC. This translates into CASSVTHTNEQFF. The V gene is TRBV11-3, the J gene TRBJ2-1; no clear D. Germline values: CDR1 SGHNT, CDR2 YENEEA. The CDR3 is made up of 13 amino acids. The ends were cut back, 5 bases at V and 6 bases at J, with 11 bases in the middle. The full variable domain, its missing parts supplied by reference TRBV11-3 and TRBJ2-1, is EAGVVQSPRYKIIEKKQPVAFWCNPISGHNTLYWYLQNLGQGPELLIRYENEEAVDDSQLPKDRFSAERLKGVDSTLKIQPAELGDSAVYLCASSVTHTNEQFFGPGTRLTVL.

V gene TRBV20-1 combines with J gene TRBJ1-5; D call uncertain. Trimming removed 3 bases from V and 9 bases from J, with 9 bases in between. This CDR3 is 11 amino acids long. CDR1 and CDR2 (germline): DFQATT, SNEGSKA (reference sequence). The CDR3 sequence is CSASIEGPQHF. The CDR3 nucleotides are TGCAGTGCTAGTATCGAGGGGCCCCAGCATTTT.

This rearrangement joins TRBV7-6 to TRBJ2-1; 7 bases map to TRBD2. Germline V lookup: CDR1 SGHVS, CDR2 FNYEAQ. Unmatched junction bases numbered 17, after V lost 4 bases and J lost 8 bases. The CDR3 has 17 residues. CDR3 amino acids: CASSSSIVGEGRDEQFF. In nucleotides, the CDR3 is TGTGCCAGCAGCTCCTCGATTGTGGGGGAGGGCCGAGATGAGCAGTTCTTC.

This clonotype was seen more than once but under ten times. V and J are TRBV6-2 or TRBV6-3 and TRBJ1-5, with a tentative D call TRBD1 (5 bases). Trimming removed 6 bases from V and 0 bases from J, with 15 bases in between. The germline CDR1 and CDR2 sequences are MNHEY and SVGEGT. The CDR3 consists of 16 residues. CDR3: CASRADRSYSNQPQHF. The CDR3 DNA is TGTGCCAGCAGGGCCGACAGAAGTTATAGCAATCAGCCCCAGCATTTT.

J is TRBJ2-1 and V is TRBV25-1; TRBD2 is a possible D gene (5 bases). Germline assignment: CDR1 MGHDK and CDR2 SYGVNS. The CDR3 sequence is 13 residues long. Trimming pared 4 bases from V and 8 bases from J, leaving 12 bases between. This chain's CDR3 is CASSATIKDEQFF. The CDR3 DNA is TGTGCCAGCAGTGCGACTATTAAGGATGAGCAGTTCTTC. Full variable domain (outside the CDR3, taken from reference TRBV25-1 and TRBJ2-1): EADIYQTPRYLVIGTGKKITLECSQTMGHDKMYWYQQDPGMELHLIHYSYGVNSTEKGDLSSESTVSRIRTEHFPLTLESARPSHTSQYLCASSATIKDEQFFGPGTRLTVL.

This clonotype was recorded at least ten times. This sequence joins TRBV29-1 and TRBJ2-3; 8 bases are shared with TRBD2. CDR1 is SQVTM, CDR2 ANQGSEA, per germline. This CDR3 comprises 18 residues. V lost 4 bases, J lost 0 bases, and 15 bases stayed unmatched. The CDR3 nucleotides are TGCAGCGTTGTCGGCCGGGGGGGCCGAGCGTCTAGCACAGATACGCAGTATTTT. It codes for CSVVGRGGRASSTDTQYF.

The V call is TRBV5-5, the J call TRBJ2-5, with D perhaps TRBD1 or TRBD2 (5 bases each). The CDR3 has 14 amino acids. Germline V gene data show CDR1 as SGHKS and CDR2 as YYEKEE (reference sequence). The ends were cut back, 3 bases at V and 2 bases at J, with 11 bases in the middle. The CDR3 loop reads CASSWDLQQETQYF. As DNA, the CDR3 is TGTGCCAGCAGCTGGGACCTACAGCAAGAGACCCAGTACTTC.

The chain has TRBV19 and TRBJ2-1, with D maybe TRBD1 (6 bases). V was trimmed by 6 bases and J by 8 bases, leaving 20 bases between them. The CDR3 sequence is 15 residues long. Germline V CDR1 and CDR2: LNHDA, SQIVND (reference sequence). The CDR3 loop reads CASRATGTPFDEQFF. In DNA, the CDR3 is TGTGCCAGTAGGGCCACCGGGACACCATTCGATGAGCAGTTCTTC.

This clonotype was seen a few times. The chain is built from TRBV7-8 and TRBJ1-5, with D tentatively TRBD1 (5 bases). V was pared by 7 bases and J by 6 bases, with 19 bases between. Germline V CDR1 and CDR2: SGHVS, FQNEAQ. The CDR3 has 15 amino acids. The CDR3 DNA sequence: TGTGCCAGCACCCCCCTCGGGACCAACAGTCAGCCCCAGCATTTT. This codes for CASTPLGTNSQPQHF.

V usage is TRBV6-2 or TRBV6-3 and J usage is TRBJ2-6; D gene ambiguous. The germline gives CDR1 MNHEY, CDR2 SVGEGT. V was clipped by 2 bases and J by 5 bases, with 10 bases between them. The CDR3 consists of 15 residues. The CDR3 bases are TGTGCCAGCAGTTACCAGGCAGGTCGGGCCAACGTCCTGACTTTC. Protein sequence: CASSYQAGRANVLTF.

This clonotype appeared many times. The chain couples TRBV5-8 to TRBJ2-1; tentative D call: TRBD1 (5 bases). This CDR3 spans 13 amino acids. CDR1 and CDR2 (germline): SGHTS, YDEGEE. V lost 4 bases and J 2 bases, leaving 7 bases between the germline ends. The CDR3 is CASSPDTYNEQFF. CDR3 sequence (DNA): TGTGCCAGCAGCCCGGACACCTACAATGAGCAGTTCTTC.

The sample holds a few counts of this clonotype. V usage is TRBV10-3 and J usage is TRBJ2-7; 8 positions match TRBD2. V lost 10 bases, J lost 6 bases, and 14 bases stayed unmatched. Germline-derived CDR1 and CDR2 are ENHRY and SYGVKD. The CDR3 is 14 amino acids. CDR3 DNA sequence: TGTGCCACCCGCTTAACGGGGGGGCCGGTCGAGCAGTACTTC. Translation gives CATRLTGGPVEQYF.

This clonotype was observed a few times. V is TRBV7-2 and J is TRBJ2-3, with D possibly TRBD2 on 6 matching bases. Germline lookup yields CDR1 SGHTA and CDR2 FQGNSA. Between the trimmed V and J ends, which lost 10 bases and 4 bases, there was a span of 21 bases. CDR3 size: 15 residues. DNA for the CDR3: TGTGCCACCCGGCCCGCGCGGGGTGCATCAGATACGCAGTATTTT. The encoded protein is CATRPARGASDTQYF.

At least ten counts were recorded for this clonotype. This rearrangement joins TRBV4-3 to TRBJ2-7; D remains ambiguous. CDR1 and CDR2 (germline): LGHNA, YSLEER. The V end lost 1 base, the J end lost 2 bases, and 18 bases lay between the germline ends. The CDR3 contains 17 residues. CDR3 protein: CASSQGRSDLFTYEQYF. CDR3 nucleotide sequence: TGCGCCAGCAGCCAAGGCAGGTCGGACCTCTTTACCTACGAGCAGTACTTC.

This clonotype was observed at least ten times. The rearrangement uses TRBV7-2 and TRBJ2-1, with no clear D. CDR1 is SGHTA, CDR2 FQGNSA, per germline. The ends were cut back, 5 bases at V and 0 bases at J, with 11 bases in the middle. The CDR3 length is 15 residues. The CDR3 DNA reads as TGTGCCAGCAGCCTAGTCGCTGCCTCCTACAATGAGCAGTTCTTC. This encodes CASSLVAASYNEQFF. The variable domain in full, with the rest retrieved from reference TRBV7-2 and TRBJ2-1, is GAGVSQSPSNKVTEKGKDVELRCDPISGHTALYWYRQSLGQGLEFLIYFQGNSAPDKSGLPSDRFSAERTGGSVSTLTIQRTQQEDSAVYLCASSLVAASYNEQFFGPGTRLTVL.

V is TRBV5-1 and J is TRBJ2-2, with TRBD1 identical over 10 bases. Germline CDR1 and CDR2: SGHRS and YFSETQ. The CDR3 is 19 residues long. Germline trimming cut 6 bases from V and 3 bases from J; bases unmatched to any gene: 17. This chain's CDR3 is CASKSYAGTGAAYTGELFF. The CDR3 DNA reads TGCGCCAGCAAATCATACGCCGGGACAGGGGCCGCATACACCGGGGAGCTGTTTTTT.

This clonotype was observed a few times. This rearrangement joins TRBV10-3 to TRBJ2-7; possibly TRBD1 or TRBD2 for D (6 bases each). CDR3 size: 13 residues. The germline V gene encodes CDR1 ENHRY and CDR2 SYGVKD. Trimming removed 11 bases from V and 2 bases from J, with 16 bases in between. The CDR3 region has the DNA TGTGCCGTATCCGCGGGGACAACCTACGAGCAGTACTTC. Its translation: CAVSAGTTYEQYF.

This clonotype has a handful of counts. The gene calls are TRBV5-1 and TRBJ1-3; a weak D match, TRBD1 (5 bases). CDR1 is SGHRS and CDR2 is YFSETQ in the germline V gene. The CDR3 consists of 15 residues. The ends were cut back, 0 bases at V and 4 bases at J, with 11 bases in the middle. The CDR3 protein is CASSLAAGFGNTIYF. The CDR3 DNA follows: TGCGCCAGCAGCTTGGCCGCAGGGTTCGGAAACACCATATATTTT.

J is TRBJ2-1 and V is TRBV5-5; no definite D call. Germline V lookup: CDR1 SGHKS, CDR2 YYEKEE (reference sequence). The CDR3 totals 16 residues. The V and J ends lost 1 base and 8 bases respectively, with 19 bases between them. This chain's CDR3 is CASSLRGNAPRYEQFF. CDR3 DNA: TGTGCCAGCAGCTTGAGAGGAAACGCCCCGAGGTATGAGCAGTTCTTC.

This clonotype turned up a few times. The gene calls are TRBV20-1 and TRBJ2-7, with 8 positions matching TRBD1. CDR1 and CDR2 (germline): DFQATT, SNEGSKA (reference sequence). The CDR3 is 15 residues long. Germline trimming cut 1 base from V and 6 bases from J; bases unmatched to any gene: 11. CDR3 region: CSARGWGQALSEQYF. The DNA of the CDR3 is TGCAGTGCTAGAGGTTGGGGACAGGCCCTCAGCGAGCAGTACTTC.